This TCR beta chain was identified in a study of shared clonotypes between healthy human individuals. TCRdb keeps only in-frame clones here, not all; method: immunoSEQ multiplex PCR. The repertoire includes some 2.1 million clones, 85% to 95% of them detected once, and roughly 0.13% sits in the top ten. V lost 0 bases and J 3 bases, leaving 10 bases between the germline ends. The CDR3 extends over 15 amino acids. The germline CDR1 and CDR2 sequences are SGHRS and YFSETQ. V usage is TRBV5-1 and J usage is TRBJ1-5, with D possibly matching TRBD1 (5 bases). Sequences were obtained from naive CD4+ T cells sorted from blood. Described subset: CD45RA+ positively selected. The TCR was taken from a man between 18 and 29 years old in good health. CDR3 in amino acids: CASSLGGGDNQPQHF. The CDR3 coding sequence is TGCGCCAGCAGCTTGGGTGGGGGTGACAATCAGCCCCAGCATTTT.